This TCR beta chain was recorded in a study of cytomegalovirus exposure and HLA in healthy donors. Assay used: immunoSEQ multiplex PCR; TCRdb lists only in-frame clones, some missing. The sample carries some 170,000 clones, around nine tenths recorded once. The CDR3 totals 16 residues. Germline V gives CDR1 LNHNV, CDR2 YYDKDF (reference sequence). The trim removed 5 bases at V and 5 bases at J, leaving 7 bases unmatched. Sequencing input: PBMCs. The chain combines TRBV15 with TRBJ2-1; 12 bases match TRBD2. This clonotype originated in a woman aged 25 to 39 in good health and CMV-seronegative. The CDR3 protein is CATSGPTSGGNNEQFF. The DNA of the CDR3 is TGTGCCACCAGCGGCCCGACTAGCGGGGGTAACAATGAGCAGTTCTTC. Combining the CDR3 with reference TRBV15 and TRBJ2-1 gives the whole variable domain DAMVIQNPRYQVTQFGKPVTLSCSQTLNHNVMYWYQQKSSQAPKLLFHYYDKDFNNEADTPDNFQSRRPNTSFCFLDIRSPGLGDTAMYLCATSGPTSGGNNEQFFGPGTRLTVL.